These 16 T cell receptor beta chains were all obtained from the same sample, sequenced in a study of preoperative IRX-2 immunotherapy in early breast cancer. Assay used: immunoSEQ multiplex PCR; TCRdb lists only in-frame clones, some missing. Among tens of thousands of clones, about 95% were seen once, and the ten largest hold around 15%. The treatment: preoperative locoregional IRX-2 cytokine immunotherapy. The material sequenced was tumor tissue, taken after IRX-2 immunotherapy. Every receptor here comes from a human donor with breast cancer.

The chain has TRBV2 and TRBJ1-1; D is possibly TRBD1 (6 bases). Trimming removed 7 bases from V and 6 bases from J, with 21 bases in between. The length of the CDR3 is 15 residues. Per germline, CDR1 SNHLY and CDR2 FYNNEI. This CDR3 reads CASTFDQGSMAEAFF. The CDR3 bases are TGTGCCAGCACTTTCGATCAGGGGTCTATGGCTGAAGCTTTCTTT.

The J gene is TRBJ2-5, the V gene TRBV7-3, with D tentatively TRBD1 or TRBD2 (5 bases each). Germline V CDR1 and CDR2: SGHTA, FQGTGA. The CDR3 is 14 residues long. V was trimmed by 5 bases and J by 5 bases, leaving 15 bases between them. The CDR3 DNA reads TGTGCCAGCAGCCCCCAGTCTGGGGGTGAGACCCAGTACTTC. This translates into CASSPQSGGETQYF.

The chain uses TRBV12-2 and TRBJ2-7. TRBV12-2 is a listed pseudogene. This CDR3 has 20 residues. CDR3 in amino acids: CASRRPIDGGYSASSYEQYF. The DNA for the CDR3 is TGTGCAAGTCGTCGGCCGATCGACGGGGGCTACTCGGCTAGCTCCTACGAGCAGTACTTC.

This clone has only one observation. The chain links TRBV30 to TRBJ1-6; D not certain. The CDR3 totals 13 residues. V dropped 3 bases and J dropped 4 bases, with 7 bases sitting between them. The V gene's germline CDR1 is GTSNPN and CDR2 SVGIG (reference sequence). The CDR3 here is CAWRGVYNSPLHF. In DNA, the CDR3 is TGTGCCTGGAGGGGAGTTTATAATTCACCCCTCCACTTT. The full variable domain, with the rest looked up from reference TRBV30 and TRBJ1-6, is SQTIHQWPATLVQPVGSPLSLECTVEGTSNPNLYWYRQAAGRGLQLLFYSVGIGQISSEVPQNLSASRPQDRQFILSSKKLLLSDSGFYLCAWRGVYNSPLHFGNGTRLTVT.

The gene calls are TRBV7-9 and TRBJ1-6; D call uncertain. Germline V CDR1 and CDR2: SEHNR, FQNEAQ (reference sequence). The germline V and J ends were trimmed by 3 bases and 6 bases, with 12 bases remaining between them. The CDR3 is 15 residues long. The CDR3 protein is CASSLATPGNSPLHF. The CDR3 DNA sequence: TGTGCCAGCAGCTTGGCCACCCCTGGTAATTCACCCCTCCACTTT.

V and J are TRBV7-2 and TRBJ2-3; TRBD2 matches 10 bases. The CDR3 loop spans 16 amino acids. With V trimmed by 8 bases and J by 0 bases, 8 bases remained unmatched. Germline V gene lookup returns CDR1 SGHTA and CDR2 FQGNSA. The chain's CDR3 is CASGLAGDGSTDTQYF. CDR3 nucleotides: TGTGCCAGCGGGCTAGCGGGAGACGGGAGCACAGATACGCAGTATTTT.

The CDR3 DNA reads as TGTGCCAGCAGCTTCGGACAGTCCTACGAGCAGTACTTC. Encoded protein: CASSFGQSYEQYF. This chain joins TRBV11-1 and TRBJ2-7, with D possibly matching TRBD1 (6 bases). The CDR3 is 13 residues long. Germline CDR1 SGHAT, CDR2 FQDESV (reference sequence). Trimming stripped 3 bases from V and 1 base from J, with 7 bases between.

The chain joins TRBV11-1 to TRBJ1-1, with D perhaps TRBD1 (5 bases). The CDR3 totals 14 residues. The germline V and J ends were trimmed by 5 bases and 0 bases, with 10 bases remaining between them. The germline V gene encodes CDR1 SGHAT and CDR2 FQDESV (reference sequence). The CDR3 region has the DNA TGTGCCAGCAGCAAACCACAGGTGAACACTGAAGCTTTCTTT. This codes for CASSKPQVNTEAFF. Complete variable domain (other parts from reference TRBV11-1 and TRBJ1-1): EAEVAQSPRYKITEKSQAVAFWCDPISGHATLYWYRQILGQGPELLVQFQDESVVDDSQLPKDRFSAERLKGVDSTLKIQPAELGDSAMYLCASSKPQVNTEAFFGQGTRLTVV.

The chain joins TRBV19 to TRBJ1-1; D ambiguous. This CDR3 is built from 13 residues. Looked up from germline, CDR1 is LNHDA and CDR2 is SQIVND (reference sequence). Trimming took 9 bases from V and 4 from J, leaving 15 bases between them. The CDR3 region is CASAQDRATEAFF. The DNA of the CDR3 is TGTGCCAGCGCCCAGGACCGGGCCACTGAAGCTTTCTTT.

The chain couples TRBV27 to TRBJ2-1; 7 bases line up with TRBD2. CDR3 length: 15 residues. The germline gives CDR1 MNHEY, CDR2 SMNVEV (reference sequence). Germline trimming cut 7 bases from V and 7 bases from J; bases unmatched to any gene: 13. The CDR3: CASKAGNGEGNEQFF. CDR3 in DNA: TGTGCCAGCAAAGCGGGGAATGGGGAGGGGAATGAGCAGTTCTTC.

The CDR3 region is CASSPASTGGTNTGELFF. CDR3 bases: TGTGCCAGCAGCCCCGCATCGACAGGGGGAACAAACACCGGGGAGCTGTTTTTT. The V call is TRBV9, the J call TRBJ2-2, with 9 bases fitting TRBD1. V was clipped by 4 bases and J by 2 bases; unmatched bases: 12. The CDR3 is 18 residues long. Germline V gives CDR1 SGDLS, CDR2 YYNGEE.

The chain combines TRBV7-3 with TRBJ1-1; no firm D call. With 5 bases removed from V and 1 base from J, the gap between germline ends came to 8 bases. CDR1 SGHTA and CDR2 FQGTGA come from the germline V gene. The CDR3 has 13 amino acids. CDR3 sequence (DNA): TGTGCCAGCAGCCGGCAACCGAACACTGAAGCTTTCTTT. Amino acid sequence: CASSRQPNTEAFF.

The V and J genes are TRBV28 and TRBJ1-1; 7 bases align to TRBD1. The CDR3 covers 16 residues. CDR1 and CDR2 from the germline V gene are MDHEN and SYDVKM. Trimming at V came to 6 bases and at J to 0 bases, leaving 10 bases not matched to a gene. CDR3 sequence: CASSLILDRVNTEAFF. The CDR3 DNA is TGTGCCAGCAGCCTAATACTAGACAGGGTGAACACTGAAGCTTTCTTT.

The chain is built from TRBV6-6 and TRBJ2-5; D is possibly TRBD1 or TRBD2 (6 bases each). The CDR3 has 14 amino acids. V lost 0 bases to trimming and J lost 4 bases, with 9 bases between them. Germline loops: CDR1 MNHNY, CDR2 SVGAGI (reference sequence). The CDR3 coding sequence is TGTGCCAGCAGTTACTCGGGGGGCCTAGAGACCCAGTACTTC. This gives the protein CASSYSGGLETQYF.

The chain recombines TRBV5-1 with TRBJ2-3; D might be TRBD2 (6 bases). Trimming pared 4 bases from V and 5 bases from J, leaving 17 bases between. Looked up from germline, CDR1 is SGHRS and CDR2 is YFSETQ. CDR3 length equals 15 residues. This CDR3 is CASSRVTSIGDTQYF. The CDR3 DNA follows: TGCGCCAGCAGCCGGGTCACTAGCATTGGAGATACGCAGTATTTT.

The chain uses TRBV9 and TRBJ2-1; no definite D call. From germline, CDR1 is SGDLS and CDR2 YYNGEE. CDR3 size: 13 residues. Trimming pared 0 bases from V and 10 bases from J, leaving 11 bases between. The CDR3 bases are TGTGCCAGCAGCGTAGGGGGTCTGTCGGAGCAGTTCTTC. Translated, it gives CASSVGGLSEQFF.